This TCR beta chain was captured in a study of shared clonotypes between healthy human individuals. The study, taken as a whole, reports: A reduction in generation probabilities was seen for non-shared clonotypes relative to those shared by all four donors.

Worth noting for this clone: Antigen specificity is unknown. Distinct nucleotide sequences in the sample also encode this CDR3.

Each of the donors was a healthy adult who was HIV-negative and had not had a recent acute infection or vaccination. An assay was performed, and its level was deep. The table came from immunoSEQ multiplex PCR; TCRdb's copy has only in-frame clones and leaves some out. Altogether some 2 million clones are present, roughly 95% being singletons, with the ten largest covering around 0.13%. Per the germline V gene, CDR1 is SGHAT and CDR2 is FQNNGV. Trimming removed 2 bases from V and 3 bases from J, with 9 bases in between. There are 14 residues in the CDR3. The material sequenced was naive CD4+ T cells sorted from blood. Described subset: CD45RA+ positively selected. The TCR comes from a young man in good health. V gene TRBV11-2 combines with J gene TRBJ2-3; maybe TRBD2 (5 bases). The CDR3 nucleotides read TGTGCCAGCAGCTTACGGGGATTGACAGATACGCAGTATTTT. Its protein is CASSLRGLTDTQYF.